This TCR beta chain was obtained from a study of shared clonotypes between healthy human individuals. For the study at large: Plates per donor: three CD4 naive, three CD4 memory, two CD8 naive, one CD8 memory.

Trimming took off 0 bases at V and 3 bases at J, with 16 bases between the two ends. The CDR3 has 16 amino acids. From germline, CDR1 is SGHKS and CDR2 YYEKEE (reference sequence). About this clone: Antigen: not known.

Overall study findings and caveats: Depth was large, yet rarefaction showed that sorted-subset sequencing was incomplete. Naive subsets usually exceeded memory subsets in estimated richness.

Deep-level settings were used for running the assay. Here immunoSEQ multiplex PCR was the method, and the copy in TCRdb shows in-frame clones only, minus some. The sample holds roughly 2.1 million clones, approximately 94% seen once. Naive CD8 cells, CD45RO-negative and positively selected for CCR7, excluded terminally differentiated effector memory CD45RA+ cells. The source material was naive CD8+ T cells from PBMCs. The rearrangement links TRBV5-5 to TRBJ2-7; D may be TRBD1 or TRBD2 (5 bases each). The TCR comes from a man between 18 and 35 years old in good health. Some clones in this sample may be carry-over from other donors' samples. In DNA, the CDR3 is TGTGCCAGCAGCTTGGAGGGGCCCTCACGGGACTACGAGCAGTACTTC. As protein: CASSLEGPSRDYEQYF.